This T cell receptor beta chain was identified during a study of beta chain features in type 1 diabetes. Study results and caveats: A definitive answer on HLA type influencing TCRB rearrangement was not reached here. A PCR bias possibly favoring shorter templates would apply equally to patients and controls. Relative to healthy donors, patients appeared to have naive, central memory and Treg TCRB repertoires that were more similar.

Via CD45RO/CCR7/CD25/CD127/CD95/CD27, cells of the CD4+ naive, central memory, regulatory and stem cell-like memory subsets were sorted. The sample holds a few counts of this clone. Its target is unknown. From germline, CDR1 is SNHLY and CDR2 FYNNEI. The CDR3 is made up of 14 amino acids. J gave up 5 bases and V 6 bases, and 9 bases lay outside the gene matches. Since all of the isolated RNA was reverse transcribed, expressed TCRB transcripts were what got sequenced. This table comes from immunoSEQ multiplex PCR, and its TCRdb copy is limited to in-frame clones, with some not included. The sample holds about 900,000 clones, around a sixth seen once.

The chain joins TRBV2 to TRBJ2-5, with 7 bases lining up with TRBD1. This TCR was sampled from a woman under 30 in good health. Sample: naive CD4+ T cells from blood. The CDR3 is CASSATGFSETQYF. The CDR3 nucleotides are TGTGCCAGCAGCGCGACAGGGTTTTCGGAGACCCAGTACTTC.